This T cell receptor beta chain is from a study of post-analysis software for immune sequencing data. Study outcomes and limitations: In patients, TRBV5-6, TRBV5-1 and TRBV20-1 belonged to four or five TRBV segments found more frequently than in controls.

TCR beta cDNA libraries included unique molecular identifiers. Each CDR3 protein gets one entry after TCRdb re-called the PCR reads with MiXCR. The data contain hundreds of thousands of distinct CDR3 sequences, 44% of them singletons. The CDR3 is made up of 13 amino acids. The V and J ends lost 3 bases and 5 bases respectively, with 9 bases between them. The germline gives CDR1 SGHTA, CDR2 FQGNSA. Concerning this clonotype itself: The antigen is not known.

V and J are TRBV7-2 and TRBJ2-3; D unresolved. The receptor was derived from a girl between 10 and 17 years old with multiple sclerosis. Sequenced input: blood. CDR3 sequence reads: CASSLPGGDTQYF. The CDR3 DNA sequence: TGTGCCAGCAGCTTGCCAGGTGGAGATACGCAGTATTTT.